The 31 T cell receptor beta chains below all came from one sample that was sequenced in a study of shared clonotypes between healthy human individuals. Profiled with immunoSEQ multiplex PCR; TCRdb holds only in-frame clones, not every one. This table holds approximately 2,000,000 clones, around 93% found once. Input material: naive CD4+ T cells from PBMCs. The subset denotes: CD45RA+ positively selected. All receptors derive from a man aged 18 to 29 in good health. Some clones in this sample may be carry-over from other donors' samples.

Notes on this clone: Other DNA variants within this sample encode the same CDR3. This sequence joins TRBV5-4 and TRBJ2-1; TRBD2 aligns across 14 bases. The V gene end was trimmed by 4 bases and the J gene end by 7 bases; junction bases not matched to a gene: 4. Per germline, CDR1 SGHNT and CDR2 YYREEE (reference sequence). This CDR3 has 15 residues. This CDR3 reads CASSPGLAGGNEQFF. The DNA of the CDR3 is TGTGCCAGCAGCCCCGGACTAGCGGGAGGAAATGAGCAGTTCTTC.

The genes are TRBV7-9 and TRBJ2-3; 7 bases align to TRBD2. CDR1 and CDR2 from the germline V gene are SEHNR and FQNEAQ (reference sequence). This CDR3 is 14 amino acids long. Trimming took 5 bases from V and 3 from J; bases not matched to a gene: 5. The CDR3 loop reads CASSRTRSTDTQYF. In DNA form, the CDR3 reads TGTGCCAGCAGCCGGACTAGAAGTACAGATACGCAGTATTTT.

This clone showed up just a few times. Other DNA sequences in this sample translate to the same CDR3. The V and J genes are TRBV5-1 and TRBJ2-3, with D hard to call. This CDR3 has 12 residues. Germline assignment: CDR1 SGHRS and CDR2 YFSETQ. Trimming cost V 0 bases and J 3 bases, with 2 bases left between them. The CDR3 nucleotides read TGCGCCAGCAGCTTGGTTACAGATACGCAGTATTTT. Its protein product is CASSLVTDTQYF.

CDR3 residues: CASSVTGSSGNTIYF. The CDR3 nucleotides read TGTGCCAGCAGCGTAACGGGAAGCTCTGGAAACACCATATATTTT. The chain employs TRBV9 and TRBJ1-3; D remains unclear. This CDR3 spans 15 amino acids. In germline, CDR1 is SGDLS, CDR2 YYNGEE. V lost 1 base to trimming and J lost 0 bases, with 8 bases between them.

The V call is TRBV28, the J call TRBJ1-2; 8 nucleotides align to TRBD1. Per the germline V gene, CDR1 is MDHEN and CDR2 is SYDVKM. The V segment lost 2 bases and the J segment 7 bases; nucleotides outside the gene matches: 3. The CDR3 has 13 residues. As DNA, the CDR3 is TGTGCCAGCAGTTTAGTGGACAGGGCTGGCTACACCTTC. Protein: CASSLVDRAGYTF.

V usage is TRBV2 and J usage is TRBJ2-2; TRBD2 matches 9 bases. The CDR3 has 16 amino acids. The V and J ends lost 3 bases and 7 bases, in that order; junction bases with no gene match: 9. CDR1 SNHLY and CDR2 FYNNEI come from the germline V gene. CDR3 in amino acids: CASSDRLAGTIGELFF. Written as DNA, the CDR3 is TGTGCCAGCAGTGACAGGCTAGCGGGAACTATCGGGGAGCTGTTTTTT.

This sequence joins TRBV4-2 and TRBJ2-5, with 9 bases matching TRBD2. CDR1 is LGHNA and CDR2 is YNFKEQ in the germline V gene. The ends lost 4 bases at V and 0 bases at J; junction bases unmatched: 9. The CDR3 runs 17 residues. The CDR3 DNA is TGTGCCAGCAGCCGGCGCCCTAGCGGGGACTACCAAGAGACCCAGTACTTC. Amino acid sequence: CASSRRPSGDYQETQYF.

This clone came up once. The gene calls are TRBV11-2 and TRBJ2-5; no definite D call. This CDR3 contains 13 residues. V was shortened by 3 bases and J by 4 bases, with 9 bases between the two germline ends. Germline CDR1 reads SGHAT; CDR2 reads FQNNGV. Written as DNA, the CDR3 is TGTGCCAGCAGCTTCATTGGGCTAGAGACCCAGTACTTC. Translating gives CASSFIGLETQYF.

Regarding this clone: Other nucleotide sequences in the sample specify the same CDR3. The rearrangement joins TRBV9 to TRBJ2-3; D remains ambiguous. The germline CDR1 and CDR2 sequences are SGDLS and YYNGEE. The CDR3 has 12 residues. V was clipped by 1 base and J by 5 bases, with 5 bases between them. The CDR3 DNA sequence: TGTGCCAGCAGCGTAAGTGGAGATACGCAGTATTTT. Translation: CASSVSGDTQYF.

V gene TRBV28 combines with J gene TRBJ1-3, with a tentative D call TRBD1 (5 bases). CDR1 MDHEN and CDR2 SYDVKM come from the germline V gene. This CDR3 has 14 residues. V shed 11 bases and J shed 10 bases, with 24 bases lying between them. CDR3 nucleotides: TGTGCCGCAAGGGGTAACGGAGTGATTGGAACCATATATTTT. It is translated as CAARGNGVIGTIYF.

The chain has TRBV2 and TRBJ2-7, with 10 bases identical to TRBD1. The ends lost 8 bases at V and 0 bases at J; junction bases unmatched: 7. Germline CDR1 SNHLY, CDR2 FYNNEI. The CDR3 length is 15 residues. The CDR3 region is CASGAGQGGSYEQYF. CDR3 nucleotides: TGTGCCAGCGGCGCTGGACAGGGGGGCTCCTACGAGCAGTACTTC.

This chain joins TRBV5-1 and TRBJ2-3; 8 positions match TRBD2. V lost 1 base to trimming and J lost 2 bases; unmatched junction nucleotides: 3. Germline-derived CDR1 and CDR2 are SGHRS and YFSETQ. The CDR3 totals 15 residues. The CDR3 region has the DNA TGCGCCAGCAGCTTGTTACTAGCGGACACAGATACGCAGTATTTT. It translates to CASSLLLADTDTQYF. The whole variable domain, remainder taken from reference TRBV5-1 and TRBJ2-3, is KAGVTQTPRYLIKTRGQQVTLSCSPISGHRSVSWYQQTPGQGLQFLFEYFSETQRNKGNFPGRFSGRQFSNSRSEMNVSTLELGDSALYLCASSLLLADTDTQYFGPGTRLTVL.

This clone was seen just once. The chain couples TRBV5-5 to TRBJ1-1; D remains unclear. V lost 4 bases and J lost 1, with 11 bases in between. In germline, CDR1 is SGHKS, CDR2 YYEKEE (reference sequence). The CDR3 contains 14 residues. Here the CDR3 reads CASSPFTANTEAFF. For the CDR3, the DNA is TGTGCCAGCAGCCCATTTACAGCGAACACTGAAGCTTTCTTT.

Remarks on this clone: In the same sample, other DNA sequences code for this CDR3. As DNA, the CDR3 is TGTGCCAGCAGCTTAGATCGAGGACAGCCCCAGCATTTT. This gives the protein CASSLDRGQPQHF. The rearrangement uses TRBV11-2 and TRBJ1-5; unclear D gene. Trimming took 0 bases from V and 7 from J, leaving 7 bases between them. This CDR3 has 13 amino acids. CDR1 SGHAT and CDR2 FQNNGV come from the germline V gene.

The chain joins TRBV28 to TRBJ2-3, with 8 bases matching TRBD2. Germline CDR1 reads MDHEN; CDR2 reads SYDVKM. Trimming took 5 bases from V and 2 from J; bases not matched to a gene: 6. The CDR3 contains 15 residues. This CDR3 is CASSVTSGYTDTQYF. CDR3 nucleotide sequence: TGTGCCAGCAGTGTCACTAGCGGCTACACAGATACGCAGTATTTT.

The chain recombines TRBV7-2 with TRBJ1-5; TRBD1 agrees at 7 bases. The germline V gene has CDR1 SGHTA and CDR2 FQGNSA. The V gene end was trimmed by 5 bases and the J gene end by 9 bases; junction bases not matched to a gene: 7. CDR3 length: 13 residues. The chain's CDR3 is CASSPRQGRPQHF. As DNA, the CDR3 is TGTGCCAGCAGCCCCCGACAGGGTAGGCCCCAGCATTTT.

The rearrangement joins TRBV28 to TRBJ2-7; the D gene could be TRBD1 or TRBD2 (6 bases each). This CDR3 has 15 residues. Germline loops: CDR1 MDHEN, CDR2 SYDVKM. V lost 6 bases and J 4 bases, leaving 19 bases between the germline ends. The DNA of the CDR3 is TGTGCCAGCAGGGGGGGCGGGGAAGGCATGTACGAGCAGTACTTC. Translation gives CASRGGGEGMYEQYF.

The CDR3 loop is CASSAGGVDTQYF. The CDR3 region has the DNA TGTGCCAGCAGTGCCGGGGGAGTAGATACGCAGTATTTT. The gene calls are TRBV6-1 and TRBJ2-3, with D perhaps TRBD2 (6 bases). Deletions cut 4 bases from V and 5 bases from J, with 10 bases between. The CDR3 consists of 13 residues. Germline loops: CDR1 MNHNS, CDR2 SASEGT.

The J gene is TRBJ1-1, the V gene TRBV5-4, with D tentatively TRBD1 (6 bases). There are 14 residues in the CDR3. Per germline, CDR1 SGHNT and CDR2 YYREEE (reference sequence). The ends were cut back, 3 bases at V and 10 bases at J, with 19 bases in the middle. The CDR3: CASSSYRDTRRAFF. The DNA of the CDR3 is TGTGCCAGCAGCTCATACCGGGACACCCGAAGAGCTTTCTTT.

This chain joins TRBV28 and TRBJ1-1; D is uncertain. Germline assignment: CDR1 MDHEN and CDR2 SYDVKM. The CDR3 is made up of 12 amino acids. Trimming stripped 7 bases from V and 1 base from J, with 7 bases between. Written as DNA, the CDR3 is TGTGCCAGCACCAACAGGAACACTGAAGCTTTCTTT. Amino acids: CASTNRNTEAFF.

Details on this clone: Other DNA sequences of this sample code for an identical CDR3. J is TRBJ1-1 and V is TRBV6-6, with 7 bases fitting TRBD1. V lost 6 bases and J lost 1; bases outside the gene matches: 2. CDR1 is MNHNY and CDR2 is SVGAGI in the germline V gene (reference sequence). The CDR3 has 13 amino acids. The CDR3 here is CASSRQGNTEAFF. The CDR3 nucleotides read TGTGCCAGCAGCCGACAGGGGAACACTGAAGCTTTCTTT.

The chain links TRBV6-5 to TRBJ2-5; maybe TRBD2 (6 bases). V was cut by 5 bases and J by 1 base, with 14 bases left in between. CDR1 is MNHEY, CDR2 SVGAGI, per germline. The CDR3 contains 15 residues. CDR3 residues: CASSGILGGQETQYF. CDR3 nucleotides: TGTGCCAGCAGTGGAATACTGGGAGGCCAAGAGACCCAGTACTTC.

The chain recombines TRBV18 with TRBJ2-1; 10 bases are shared with TRBD2. Trimming removed 4 bases from V and 4 bases from J; junction bases left unmatched: 7. The CDR3 is made up of 16 amino acids. The germline V gene encodes CDR1 KGHSH and CDR2 LQKENI. In DNA, the CDR3 is TGTGCCAGCTCACAATCTAGCGGGAGTGCTTACAATGAGCAGTTCTTC. Its translation is CASSQSSGSAYNEQFF.

As regards this clone: Other DNA variants within this sample encode the same CDR3. This chain joins TRBV5-1 and TRBJ2-2, with a weak D call TRBD2 (5 bases). CDR1 is SGHRS, CDR2 YFSETQ, per germline. With 0 bases removed from V and 4 bases from J, the gap between germline ends came to 7 bases. This CDR3 comprises 14 residues. The DNA of the CDR3 is TGCGCCAGCAGCTTGGAGGGAGTCACCGGGGAGCTGTTTTTT. This codes for CASSLEGVTGELFF.

This chain's CDR3 is CASSQGGNLAGVPSYEQYF. The CDR3 nucleotides read TGTGCCAGCAGCCAAGGTGGGAATCTAGCGGGAGTTCCGTCCTACGAGCAGTACTTC. The genes are TRBV4-2 and TRBJ2-7; 10 positions agree with TRBD2. The trim removed 1 base at V and 1 base at J, leaving 13 bases unmatched. CDR1 LGHNA and CDR2 YNFKEQ come from the germline V gene. CDR3 size: 19 residues.

The chain uses TRBV13 and TRBJ2-3; 14 bases are shared with TRBD2. Germline V gene sequence: CDR1 PRHDT, CDR2 FYEKMQ (reference sequence). The CDR3 extends over 17 amino acids. Trimming removed 5 bases from V and 6 bases from J; junction bases left unmatched: 10. The CDR3 sequence is CASSPRLAGGPVDTQYF. The CDR3 DNA reads as TGTGCCAGCAGCCCGCGACTAGCGGGAGGGCCTGTCGATACGCAGTATTTT. The full variable domain, completed using reference TRBV13 and TRBJ2-3, is AAGVIQSPRHLIKEKRETATLKCYPIPRHDTVYWYQQGPGQDPQFLISFYEKMQSDKGSIPDRFSAQQFSDYHSELNMSSLELGDSALYFCASSPRLAGGPVDTQYFGPGTRLTVL.

The rearrangement uses TRBV5-1 and TRBJ1-2; TRBD1 might be the D (5 bases). This CDR3 is 15 amino acids long. Trimming took off 4 bases at V and 4 bases at J, with 17 bases between the two ends. Germline V gives CDR1 SGHRS, CDR2 YFSETQ. CDR3 nucleotide sequence: TGCGCCAGCAGCGAACCGGGGACTGGTGCCTATGGCTACACCTTC. It is translated as CASSEPGTGAYGYTF.

The J gene is TRBJ2-7, the V gene TRBV18, with 7 bases fitting TRBD2. Trimming took 0 bases from V and 4 from J; bases not matched to a gene: 15. This CDR3 region has 18 residues. The germline gives CDR1 KGHSH, CDR2 LQKENI. CDR3 loop: CASSPPGGTGSGTYEQYF. CDR3 coding DNA: TGTGCCAGCTCACCACCCGGTGGTACGGGGAGCGGGACGTACGAGCAGTACTTC.

The chain has TRBV28 and TRBJ2-4, with D possibly TRBD2 on 5 matching bases. The CDR3 length is 16 residues. CDR1 and CDR2 (germline): MDHEN, SYDVKM. Trimming cost V 2 bases and J 0 bases, with 11 bases left between them. This chain's CDR3 is CASSLDRAVAKNIQYF. The CDR3 nucleotides are TGTGCCAGCAGTTTAGATCGAGCGGTAGCCAAAAACATTCAGTACTTC.

The V call is TRBV6-5, the J call TRBJ2-7; the match to TRBD2 covers 7 bases. This CDR3 contains 15 residues. Germline V gene lookup returns CDR1 MNHEY and CDR2 SVGAGI. J was trimmed by 4 bases and V by 5 bases; bases with no gene match: 11. The CDR3 coding sequence is TGTGCCAGCAGTCCGGGTCTAGCGGAGTTATACGAGCAGTACTTC. It codes for CASSPGLAELYEQYF.

This chain connects TRBV27 to TRBJ1-1; the D is unclear. Germline CDR1 MNHEY, CDR2 SMNVEV (reference sequence). The CDR3 length is 14 residues. The V gene lost 6 bases and the J gene lost 0 bases, with 11 bases spanning the gap. The DNA of the CDR3 is TGTGCCAGCAGCCAGATGGTCTTGAACACTGAAGCTTTCTTT. This translates into CASSQMVLNTEAFF.